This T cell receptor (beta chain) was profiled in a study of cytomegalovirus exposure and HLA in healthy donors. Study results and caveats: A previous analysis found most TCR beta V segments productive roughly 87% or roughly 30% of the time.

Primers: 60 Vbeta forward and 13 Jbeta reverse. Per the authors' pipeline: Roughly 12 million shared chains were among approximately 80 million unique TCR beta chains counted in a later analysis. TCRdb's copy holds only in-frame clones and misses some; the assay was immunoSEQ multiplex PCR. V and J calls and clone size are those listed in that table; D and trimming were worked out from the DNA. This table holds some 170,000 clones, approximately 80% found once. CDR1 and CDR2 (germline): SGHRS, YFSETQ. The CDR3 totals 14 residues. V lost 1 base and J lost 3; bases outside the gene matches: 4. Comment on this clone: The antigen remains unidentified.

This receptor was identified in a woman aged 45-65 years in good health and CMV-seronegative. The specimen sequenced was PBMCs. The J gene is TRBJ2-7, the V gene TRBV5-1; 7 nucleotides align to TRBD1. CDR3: CASSLSGDSYEQYF. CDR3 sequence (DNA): TGCGCCAGCAGCTTGTCAGGGGACAGCTACGAGCAGTACTTC.